This T cell receptor (beta chain) was captured in a study of spatial heterogeneity in lung cancer. Every TCR cDNA molecule bore its own unique molecular identifier. One entry per CDR3 protein, called by TCRdb with MiXCR from the 5' RACE reads. The data contain over 90,000 distinct CDR3 sequences, 7.5% to 10% of them singletons. Time point: sample taken at primary tumor resection. Sequencing of whole RNA from tumor, nontumor lung or frozen PBMC involved no sorting. V lost 4 bases, J lost 8 bases, and 13 bases lay in between. The CDR3 has 13 residues. CDR1 is SGHRS, CDR2 YFSETQ, per germline. This clonotype came up a few times.

This clonotype was obtained from a male donor with early-stage non-small cell lung cancer. The specimen comprised PBMCs, sampled at surgery. The rearrangement uses TRBV5-1 and TRBJ2-1; a weak D match, TRBD1 (6 bases). CDR3 loop: CASSLTGSDEQFF. The CDR3 bases are TGCGCCAGCAGCCTTACAGGGAGCGATGAGCAGTTCTTC.